Each of the 10 T cell receptor beta chains below was sequenced from the same sample in a study of blood T cell repertoires in COVID-19. The protocol was immunoSEQ multiplex PCR, while the TCRdb copy is restricted to in-frame clones and leaves out a portion. The data hold about 480,000 clones, with 85% to 90% observed a single time. Sequenced: PBMCs or T cells enriched from blood (not recorded which). These receptors were taken from a woman in her thirties or forties who had recovered from COVID-19.

The chain carries TRBV11-2 and TRBJ1-5, with D possibly TRBD1 on 5 matching bases. V lost 1 base and J lost 4, with 17 bases in between. Germline CDR1 reads SGHAT; CDR2 reads FQNNGV. The CDR3 has 17 residues. The CDR3 spells CASSLGRGRGGNQPQHF. The CDR3 coding sequence is TGTGCCAGCAGCTTAGGTCGGGGAAGGGGAGGGAATCAGCCCCAGCATTTT.

V usage is TRBV5-4 and J usage is TRBJ1-5; tentative D call: TRBD1 (5 bases). This CDR3 is 13 amino acids long. The germline V and J ends were trimmed by 0 bases and 6 bases, with 7 bases remaining between them. Germline CDR1 is SGHNT and CDR2 is YYREEE (reference sequence). The chain's CDR3 is CASSLDQGQPQHF. The CDR3, as DNA: TGTGCCAGCAGCTTGGATCAGGGTCAGCCCCAGCATTTT.

The chain is built from TRBV7-2 and TRBJ1-1, with no clear D. CDR3 size: 14 residues. Germline CDR1 reads SGHTA; CDR2 reads FQGNSA. V was pared by 4 bases and J by 1 base, with 10 bases between. CDR3 loop: CASSSSRGNTEAFF. The CDR3 DNA reads TGTGCCAGCAGCTCCAGTCGGGGGAACACTGAAGCTTTCTTT.

This chain joins TRBV13 and TRBJ1-3; D is ambiguous. This CDR3 comprises 18 residues. Trimming shortened V by 3 bases and J by 2 bases, and 20 bases separated the two germline ends. CDR1 is PRHDT, CDR2 FYEKMQ, per germline (reference sequence). The CDR3 DNA sequence: TGTGCCAGCAGCTTTACAATTGAGGCGCCGGCCCCTGGAAACACCATATATTTT. Protein: CASSFTIEAPAPGNTIYF.

This clone was seen a few times. This rearrangement joins TRBV14 to TRBJ2-1, with TRBD2 matching over 7 bases. V shed 4 bases, J shed 4 bases, and the junction held 10 bases outside the gene matches. The germline V gene has CDR1 SGHDN and CDR2 FVKESK. The CDR3 sequence is 16 residues long. As DNA, the CDR3 is TGTGCCAGCAGCCCTCTAGGGGCTAGCGGTTACAATGAGCAGTTCTTC. Translated, it gives CASSPLGASGYNEQFF.

The chain uses TRBV6-5 and TRBJ1-2; D unresolved. The CDR3 is 13 amino acids. V was pared by 6 bases and J by 0 bases, with 8 bases between. Germline assignment: CDR1 MNHEY and CDR2 SVGAGI. This chain's CDR3 is CASRTASNYGYTF. The CDR3 nucleotides are TGTGCCAGCAGAACAGCTTCTAACTATGGCTACACCTTC.

The CDR3 loop reads CASSLDLGGEQFF. As DNA, the CDR3 is TGTGCCAGCTCACTCGACCTGGGGGGTGAGCAGTTCTTC. V usage is TRBV18 and J usage is TRBJ2-1, with D tentatively TRBD2 (6 bases). Germline CDR1 KGHSH, CDR2 LQKENI. Trimming removed 4 bases from V and 9 bases from J, with 13 bases in between. The CDR3 totals 13 residues.

CDR3 nucleotides: TGTGCCAGCAGCCCTGACAGGGGTGGGCACACCTTC. Translated: CASSPDRGGHTF. V gene TRBV9 combines with J gene TRBJ1-2, with 8 bases lining up with TRBD1. The length of the CDR3 is 12 residues. Trimming took 4 bases from V and 12 from J; bases not matched to a gene: 8. Germline-derived CDR1 and CDR2 are SGDLS and YYNGEE.

V gene TRBV2 combines with J gene TRBJ2-5, with 9 nucleotides matching TRBD1. The germline CDR1 and CDR2 sequences are SNHLY and FYNNEI. After removal of 8 bases from V and 8 bases from J, the junction contained 15 bases not matched to a gene. CDR3 length: 15 amino acids. The CDR3 here is CASGTGRGFRGTQYF. In DNA, the CDR3 is TGTGCCAGCGGGACAGGGCGTGGTTTTAGAGGTACCCAGTACTTC.

A single count supports this clone. The chain combines TRBV18 with TRBJ2-7; 11 bases map to TRBD2. In germline, CDR1 is KGHSH, CDR2 LQKENI. With V trimmed by 1 base and J by 1 base, 6 bases remained unmatched. The CDR3 totals 17 residues. The CDR3 protein is CASSPRVAGGRSYEQYF. The DNA of the CDR3 is TGTGCCAGCTCACCACGGGTAGCGGGAGGGAGGTCCTACGAGCAGTACTTC. The entire variable domain, with the rest obtained from reference TRBV18 and TRBJ2-7, is as follows: NAGVMQNPRHLVRRRGQEARLRCSPMKGHSHVYWYRQLPEEGLKFMVYLQKENIIDESGMPKERFSAEFPKEGPSILRIQQVVRGDSAAYFCASSPRVAGGRSYEQYFGPGTRLTVT.